These 16 T cell receptor beta chains were all obtained from the same sample, sequenced in a study of blood T cells in healthy people across ages. Using a J-beta primer mix together with a sample-barcoded 5' primer, a second PCR was run for 7 to 11 cycles. TCRdb called the 5' RACE reads again in MiXCR, with one record for every CDR3 protein. The top ten clones hold roughly 24% of a sample with over 1,500,000 distinct CDR3 sequences, about two fifths of them seen once. Sequenced input: blood. These receptor sequences come from a human donor in good health.

CDR3 bases: TGTGCCAGCAGTGGGGGGCTGGAGGCGTATTACGAGCAGTACTTC. Encoded protein: CASSGGLEAYYEQYF. The rearrangement uses TRBV6-1 and TRBJ2-7; D possibly corresponds to TRBD1 (6 bases). Germline lookup yields CDR1 MNHNS and CDR2 SASEGT. The CDR3 consists of 15 residues. Deletions cut 4 bases from V and 4 bases from J, with 17 bases between.

The chain couples TRBV4-1 to TRBJ1-2, with D perhaps TRBD1 (5 bases). There are 16 residues in the CDR3. Trimming took off 0 bases at V and 3 bases at J, with 14 bases between the two ends. The germline V gene has CDR1 MGHRA and CDR2 YSYEKL. CDR3 region: CASSQDRLEGYYGYTF. In DNA, the CDR3 is TGCGCCAGCAGCCAAGATCGGTTAGAGGGGTACTATGGCTACACCTTC.

J is TRBJ1-5 and V is TRBV19; 10 bases line up with TRBD1. Per germline, CDR1 LNHDA and CDR2 SQIVND (reference sequence). V gave up 6 bases and J gave up 0 bases; unmatched junction bases: 5. This CDR3 has 16 residues. The CDR3: CASSRDRGTSNQPQHF. DNA of the CDR3: TGTGCCAGTAGCCGGGACAGGGGAACTAGCAATCAGCCCCAGCATTTT.

This clonotype has only a few counts. The chain has TRBV29-1 and TRBJ2-1, with TRBD1 matching over 7 bases. The germline CDR1 and CDR2 sequences are SQVTM and ANQGSEA. Germline trimming cut 7 bases from V and 2 bases from J; bases unmatched to any gene: 8. This CDR3 spans 14 amino acids. The CDR3: CSAARDRTYNEQFF. Written as DNA, the CDR3 is TGCAGCGCTGCCCGGGACAGAACCTACAATGAGCAGTTCTTC.

This clonotype showed up many times. This chain links TRBV29-1 with TRBJ2-3; D is possibly TRBD1 or TRBD2 (5 bases each). The CDR3 consists of 13 residues. The germline gives CDR1 SQVTM, CDR2 ANQGSEA. V was cut by 8 bases and J by 6 bases, with 18 bases left in between. CDR3 in amino acids: CSHTDSGHDTQYF. As DNA, the CDR3 is TGCAGCCATACCGACTCGGGGCACGATACGCAGTATTTT.

V gene TRBV7-2 combines with J gene TRBJ1-2; the match to TRBD1 covers 10 bases. CDR3 length: 15 residues. Germline V CDR1 and CDR2: SGHTA, FQGNSA. Trimming took 2 bases from V and 7 from J; bases not matched to a gene: 7. The CDR3 protein is CASSLQTGGTSGYTF. The CDR3 DNA reads as TGTGCCAGCAGCTTACAGACAGGGGGCACGAGTGGCTACACCTTC. Variable domain in full (rest from reference TRBV7-2 and TRBJ1-2): GAGVSQSPSNKVTEKGKDVELRCDPISGHTALYWYRQSLGQGLEFLIYFQGNSAPDKSGLPSDRFSAERTGGSVSTLTIQRTQQEDSAVYLCASSLQTGGTSGYTFGSGTRLTVV.

In its sample, this clonotype was seen a few times. J is TRBJ2-3 and V is TRBV13; D is uncertain. The CDR3 totals 14 residues. The germline V and J ends were trimmed by 3 bases and 2 bases, with 9 bases remaining between them. Germline V gives CDR1 PRHDT, CDR2 FYEKMQ (reference sequence). The CDR3: CASSLFSLTDTQYF. As DNA, the CDR3 is TGTGCCAGCAGCTTGTTCTCTCTCACAGATACGCAGTATTTT.

V and J are TRBV20-1 and TRBJ1-4, with D possibly being TRBD1 (6 bases). Germline CDR1 and CDR2: DFQATT and SNEGSKA (reference sequence). Trimming took 4 bases from V and 5 from J, leaving 14 bases between them. This CDR3 spans 14 amino acids. The chain's CDR3 is CSANRGGTNEKLFF. The DNA of the CDR3 is TGCAGTGCTAATCGCGGGGGCACGAATGAAAAACTGTTTTTT.

J is TRBJ2-1 and V is TRBV6-6; no clear D. CDR1 is MNHNY and CDR2 is SVGAGI in the germline V gene (reference sequence). Trimming removed 0 bases from V and 6 bases from J, with 9 bases in between. The CDR3 consists of 14 residues. The CDR3 DNA reads as TGTGCCAGCAGTTACTCGAGCGAAAGCAATGAGCAGTTCTTC. The encoded protein is CASSYSSESNEQFF.

This clonotype occurred many times. The chain carries TRBV7-2 and TRBJ2-7; D unresolved. V shed 5 bases and J shed 6 bases, with 11 bases lying between them. Germline assignment: CDR1 SGHTA and CDR2 FQGNSA. There are 12 residues in the CDR3. CDR3 DNA: TGTGCCAGCAGCCACTTATCACCCGAGCAGTACTTC. It is translated as CASSHLSPEQYF.

As for this clonotype: At one boundary the junction diverges from the germline segment, which might be a read error. CDR3 nucleotide sequence: TGTGCCAACAGTTTCGGGGTGAACACTGAAGCTTTCTTT. As protein: CANSFGVNTEAFF. The chain couples TRBV12-3 or TRBV12-4 to TRBJ1-1; D gene unclear. The CDR3 totals 13 residues.

This clonotype has only a few counts. The CDR3: CASSLERRVSEQYF. The CDR3 DNA reads as TGTGCCAGCAGTCTGGAACGCAGGGTTTCCGAGCAGTACTTC. The chain joins TRBV6-2 or TRBV6-3 to TRBJ2-5, with D perhaps TRBD1 (5 bases). The assigned J gene may be wrong: the sequence end matches TRBJ2-7 better. CDR1 and CDR2 from the germline V gene are MNHEY and SVGEGT. The CDR3 runs 14 residues.

V and J are TRBV12-3 or TRBV12-4 and TRBJ1-2; 10 bases fit TRBD1. This CDR3 is built from 14 residues. The V and J ends lost 3 bases and 11 bases, in that order; junction bases with no gene match: 9. For the CDR3, the DNA is TGTGCCAGCAGTTTTACTGACAGGGGGCGACTTTACACCTTC. This codes for CASSFTDRGRLYTF.

Concerning this clonotype: A much larger clone differs by one base, so this may be a read error. The rearrangement joins TRBV24-1 to TRBJ2-3, with D perhaps being TRBD1 or TRBD2 (5 bases each). Deletions cut 5 bases from V and 0 bases from J, with 17 bases between. Germline CDR1 reads KGHDR; CDR2 reads SFDVKD. This CDR3 spans 17 amino acids. CDR3 sequence: CATSALRGEGSTDTQYF. CDR3 nucleotide sequence: TGTGCCACCAGTGCTCTCCGGGGCGAGGGGAGCACAGATACGCAGTATTTT.

As concerns this clonotype: One end of the junction varies from germline; a read error may be responsible. The chain recombines TRBV29-1 with TRBJ1-2, with TRBD1 matching 7 bases. Looked up from germline, CDR1 is SQVTM and CDR2 is ANQGSEA. This CDR3 is built from 13 residues. Here the CDR3 DNA reads TGCAGCGTTACCAGGGGGGCCTACTATGGCCACACCTTC. It yields the protein CSVTRGAYYGHTF.

Only a few counts were recorded for this clonotype. The V and J genes are TRBV27 and TRBJ1-2, with TRBD1 as a possible D gene (5 bases). The CDR3 consists of 14 residues. V lost 4 bases, J lost 7 bases, and 16 bases lay in between. Germline loops: CDR1 MNHEY, CDR2 SMNVEV (reference sequence). CDR3 sequence reads: CASSSRDGGGGYTF. The CDR3 DNA follows: TGTGCCAGCAGTTCCCGGGACGGCGGTGGTGGCTACACCTTC.